The rows below give T cell receptor beta chains drawn from one sample of a study of cytomegalovirus exposure and HLA in healthy donors. The assay was immunoSEQ multiplex PCR, and TCRdb's table has in-frame clones only and misses some. The repertoire includes about 120,000 clones, around 74% of them detected once, and over 25% sits in the top ten. Sample: PBMCs. Source of these receptors: a man aged 55 to 70 in good health and CMV-seropositive. CDR3s include the opening cysteine and the closing phenylalanine or tryptophan.

TRBJ2-3 TRBV5-6 CASSLRLGGTDTQYF
TRBJ2-7 TRBV4-1 CASSQDMDIISYEQYF
TRBJ1-1 TRBV18 CASSPEGTEAFF
TRBJ1-1 TRBV2 CASGKTGNTEAFF
TRBJ2-2 TRBV10-3 CAISRDRANTGELFF
TRBJ1-4 TRBV19 CASSASGIEEKLFF
TRBJ2-1 TRBV5-1 CASSAGSGTYNEQFF
TRBJ1-1 TRBV5-8 CASSFWTGGPNTEAFF
TRBJ1-1 TRBV7-3 CASSTRSGIPMDTEAFF
TRBJ1-4 TRBV4-2 CASSQSLGWAEKLFF
TRBJ1-6 TRBV19 CASSIQGNSPLHF
TRBJ2-7 TRBV14 CASSQGAGFAVSTYEQYF
TRBJ2-7 TRBV6-1 CASSELGQGADYYF
TRBJ2-1 TRBV5-1 CASSLSLAGVDEQFF
TRBJ2-7 TRBV18 CASSPQREVAYEQYF
TRBJ2-6 TRBV6-5 CASSYTDREGANGLTF
- TRBV7-2 CASTLAGAGVPYEQYF
TRBJ2-7 TRBV27 CASSPDRGGNEQYF
TRBJ2-2 TRBV14 CASRGTSTNTGELFF
TRBJ1-2 TRBV5-1 CASSLGGTNYGYTF
TRBJ1-1 TRBV6-5 CASSYSYYAGDTEAFF
TRBJ2-7 TRBV28 CASSLPRGLSYEQYF
TRBJ1-5 TRBV2 CASSGQGASNQPQHF
TRBJ2-1 TRBV5-4 CASGTDSGSIGNEQFF
TRBJ2-5 TRBV6-6 CASSYFTTEGQETQYF
TRBJ1-5 TRBV4-1 CASSQTRGTNQPQHF
TRBJ1-1 TRBV18 CASSPLLGEDTEAFF
TRBJ2-3 TRBV27 CASSRQGGSTDTQYF
TRBJ1-2 TRBV5-1 CASSSDSMVDYVYTF
TRBJ2-3 TRBV28 CASNGGTGVPDTQYF
- TRBV2 CASNPSRYEQYF
TRBJ1-2 TRBV5-1 CASSLGQKEFGYTF
TRBJ1-2 TRBV9 CASSLDRNYGYTF
TRBJ2-2 TRBV5-4 CASSLIAGGRPGELFF
TRBJ2-1 TRBV27 CASSRPRSYNEQFF
TRBJ1-6 TRBV5-1 CASSLGTGRGPLHF
TRBJ2-2 TRBV7-2 CASSLGGSGGTGELFF
TRBJ1-3 TRBV7-9 CASSLAGFWGEPGNTIYF
TRBJ2-5 TRBV4-2 CASSQVETSGGPGETQYF
TRBJ2-7 TRBV7-2 CASSLIPRGGLYEQYF
TRBJ2-5 TRBV11-1 CASSLGSWSSEVGTQYF
TRBJ1-2 TRBV30 CAWSIGQGHYGYTF
TRBJ2-7 TRBV28 CASSNSGARDEQYF
TRBJ2-2 TRBV5-6 CASNIAGINTGELFF
TRBJ1-2 TRBV25-1 CASSRDRGYSHYGYTF
TRBJ2-2 TRBV2 CASSEVGGSGTGELFF